This TCR beta chain was recovered during a study of persistence of HIV-infected CD4 T cells. Study in general: A couple of participants gave one leukapheresis sample; others gave up to about 200 mL blood repeatedly.

Sequencing used immunoSEQ version 4 in survey mode. Each sample used up to 1 ug genomic DNA diluted to around 9.3 ng/uL. Here immunoSEQ multiplex PCR was the method, and the copy in TCRdb shows in-frame clones only, minus some. There are 40,000 to 60,000 clones in the sample; 70% to 90% occur only once, and approximately 3.2% lies in the top ten. Nonspecific anti-CD3/anti-CD28 bead stimulation represents the broad CD4+ T cell repertoire. Sorting of responding CD4+ T cells relied on upregulated CD40 ligand together with CD69. On this clone: Its matching antigen is unknown.

The sample was CD4+ T cells sorted from PBMCs after 18-hour stimulation, taken from a patient who received antiretroviral therapy. The source of this sequence is an adult woman with HIV who was CMV-seropositive.

CDR3 amino acids: CASWDRAYEQYF. In DNA, the CDR3 is TGTGCCAGCTGGGACAGAGCCTACGAGCAGTACTTC. V is TRBV27 and J is TRBJ2-7, with 7 positions matching TRBD1. Germline CDR1 is MNHEY and CDR2 is SMNVEV (reference sequence). The CDR3 is made up of 12 amino acids. V shed 8 bases and J 2 bases; nucleotides not matched to a gene: 3.